A single TCR beta chain is shown here with its context. This specimen comes from a study of blood T cell repertoires in COVID-19. As for the study in general: There were acute and convalescent COVID-19 samples, and they came from the United States, Italy and Spain. Sources were T cells, B-cell-depleted T cells, or PBMCs; the material itself was cDNA or gDNA.

The CDR3 contains 14 residues. Germline assignment: CDR1 LGHDT and CDR2 YNNKEL (reference sequence). Trimming pared 4 bases from V and 1 base from J, leaving 10 bases between. Per the original data handling: It was from reference gene primer amplification that nucleated cell counts were estimated. The data were produced by immunoSEQ multiplex PCR, yet TCRdb's version contains in-frame clones alone and is incomplete. The D gene and trimming were derived from the DNA, and the V and J assignments and clone size from that table. The sample consists of under 300,000 clones, around four fifths of them appearing once.

Sequenced: peripheral blood. The chain employs TRBV3-1 (or the pseudogene TRBV3-2) and TRBJ1-2; D might be TRBD1 (5 bases). This clonotype was sampled from a woman aged 60-70 years with active or convalescent COVID-19. CDR3: CASSLPDINYGYTF. DNA for the CDR3: TGTGCCAGCAGCCTCCCGGACATTAACTATGGCTACACCTTC.